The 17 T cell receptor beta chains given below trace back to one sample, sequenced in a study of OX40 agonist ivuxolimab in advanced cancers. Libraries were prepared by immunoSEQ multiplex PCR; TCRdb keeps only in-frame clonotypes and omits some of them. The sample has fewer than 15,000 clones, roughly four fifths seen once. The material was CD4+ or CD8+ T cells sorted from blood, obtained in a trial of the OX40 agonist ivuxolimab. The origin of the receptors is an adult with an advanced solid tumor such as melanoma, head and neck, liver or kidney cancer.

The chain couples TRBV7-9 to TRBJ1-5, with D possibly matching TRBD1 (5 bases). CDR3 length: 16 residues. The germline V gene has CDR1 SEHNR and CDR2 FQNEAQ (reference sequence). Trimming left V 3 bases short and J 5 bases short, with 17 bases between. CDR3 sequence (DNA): TGTGCCAGCAGCTTGGCCTCGCAGGGACCGTATCAGCCCCAGCATTTT. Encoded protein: CASSLASQGPYQPQHF. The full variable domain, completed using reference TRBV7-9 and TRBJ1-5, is DTGVSQNPRHKITKRGQNVTFRCDPISEHNRLYWYRQTLGQGPEFLTYFQNEAQLEKSRLLSDRFSAERPKGSFSTLEIQRTEQGDSAMYLCASSLASQGPYQPQHFGDGTRLSIL.

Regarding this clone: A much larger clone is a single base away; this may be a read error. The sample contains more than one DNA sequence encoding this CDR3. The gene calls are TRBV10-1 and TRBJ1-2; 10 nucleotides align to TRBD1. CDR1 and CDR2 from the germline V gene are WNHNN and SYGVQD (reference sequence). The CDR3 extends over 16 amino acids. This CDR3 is CASSGIDQDRGRGYTF. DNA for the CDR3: TGCGCTAGCAGCGGGATTGACCAGGACAGGGGGAGAGGCTACACCTTC.

The CDR3 reads CASSPLVAGAADTQYF. CDR3 bases: TGTGCCAGCAGCCCGCTGGTAGCGGGGGCGGCAGATACGCAGTATTTT. The chain has TRBV7-9 and TRBJ2-3; 9 bases fit TRBD2. This CDR3 spans 16 amino acids. Germline loops: CDR1 SEHNR, CDR2 FQNEAQ (reference sequence). Trimming cost V 5 bases and J 4 bases; bases outside gene matches: 10.

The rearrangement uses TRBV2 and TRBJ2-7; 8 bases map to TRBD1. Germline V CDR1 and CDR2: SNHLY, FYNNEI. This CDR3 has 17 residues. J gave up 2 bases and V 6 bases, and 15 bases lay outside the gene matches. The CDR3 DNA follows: TGTGCCAGCAGAGCAACGCCAGGGGGCGGGGACCCCTACGAGCAGTACTTC. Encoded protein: CASRATPGGGDPYEQYF.

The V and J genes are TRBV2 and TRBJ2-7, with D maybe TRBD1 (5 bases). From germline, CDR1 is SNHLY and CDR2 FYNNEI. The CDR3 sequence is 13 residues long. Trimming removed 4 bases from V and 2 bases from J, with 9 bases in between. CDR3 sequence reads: CASSVDKTYEQYF. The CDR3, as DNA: TGTGCCAGCAGTGTGGACAAGACCTACGAGCAGTACTTC.

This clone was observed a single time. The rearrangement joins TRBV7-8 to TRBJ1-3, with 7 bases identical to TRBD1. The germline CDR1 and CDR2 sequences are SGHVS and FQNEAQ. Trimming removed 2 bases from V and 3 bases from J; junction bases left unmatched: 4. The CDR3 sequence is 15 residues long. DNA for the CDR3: TGTGCCAGCAGCTTAAAGGGGGCGGGTGGAAACACCATATATTTT. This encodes CASSLKGAGGNTIYF.

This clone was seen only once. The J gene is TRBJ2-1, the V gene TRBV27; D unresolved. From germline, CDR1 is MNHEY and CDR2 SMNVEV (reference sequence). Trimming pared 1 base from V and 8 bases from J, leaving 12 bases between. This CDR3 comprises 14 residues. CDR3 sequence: CASSLLDGGDEQFF. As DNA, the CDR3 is TGTGCCAGCAGTTTATTAGACGGCGGCGATGAGCAGTTCTTC.

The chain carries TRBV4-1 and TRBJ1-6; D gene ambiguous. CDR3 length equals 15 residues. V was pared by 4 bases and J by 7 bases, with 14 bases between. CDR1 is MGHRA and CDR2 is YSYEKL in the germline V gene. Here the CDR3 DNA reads TGCGCCAGCAGCCGAGGGTCTTATGGCAATTCACCCCTCCACTTT. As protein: CASSRGSYGNSPLHF.

The CDR3 loop is CASSAGGRQETQYF. The CDR3 nucleotides are TGTGCCAGCAGTGCCGGGGGGAGACAAGAGACCCAGTACTTC. The chain uses TRBV6-5 and TRBJ2-5; 7 nucleotides line up with TRBD2. J lost 2 bases, V lost 5 bases, and 5 bases had no gene match. The V gene's germline CDR1 is MNHEY and CDR2 SVGAGI. The CDR3 loop spans 14 amino acids.

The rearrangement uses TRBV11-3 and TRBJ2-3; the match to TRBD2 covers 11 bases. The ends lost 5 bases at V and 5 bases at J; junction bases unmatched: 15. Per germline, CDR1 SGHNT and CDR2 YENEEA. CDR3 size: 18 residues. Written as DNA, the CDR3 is TGTGCCAGCAGCCGAGGGACTAGCGGCCCAGGCGGTGGAGATACGCAGTATTTT. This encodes CASSRGTSGPGGGDTQYF.

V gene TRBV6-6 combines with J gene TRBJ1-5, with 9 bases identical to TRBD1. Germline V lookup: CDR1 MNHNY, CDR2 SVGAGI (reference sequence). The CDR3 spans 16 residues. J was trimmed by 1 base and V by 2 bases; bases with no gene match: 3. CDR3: CASSYSGQGSNQPQHF. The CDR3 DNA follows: TGTGCCAGCAGTTACAGTGGACAGGGGAGCAATCAGCCCCAGCATTTT.

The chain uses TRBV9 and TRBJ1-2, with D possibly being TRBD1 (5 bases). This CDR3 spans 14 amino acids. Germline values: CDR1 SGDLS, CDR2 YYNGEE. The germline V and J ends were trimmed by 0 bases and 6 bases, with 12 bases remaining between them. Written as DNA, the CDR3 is TGTGCCAGCAGCGTAGATTCCTCGACAGATGGCTACACCTTC. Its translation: CASSVDSSTDGYTF.

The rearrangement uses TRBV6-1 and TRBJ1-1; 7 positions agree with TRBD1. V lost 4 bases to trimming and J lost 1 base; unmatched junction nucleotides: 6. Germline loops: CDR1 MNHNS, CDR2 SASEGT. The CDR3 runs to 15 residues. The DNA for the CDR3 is TGTGCCAGCAGTGCCGACAGGGTTGAGAACACTGAAGCTTTCTTT. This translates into CASSADRVENTEAFF.

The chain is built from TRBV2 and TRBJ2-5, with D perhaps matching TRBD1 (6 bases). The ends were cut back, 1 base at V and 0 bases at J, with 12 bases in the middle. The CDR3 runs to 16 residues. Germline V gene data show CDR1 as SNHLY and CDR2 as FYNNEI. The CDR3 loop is CASSEVTNRDQETQYF. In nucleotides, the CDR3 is TGTGCCAGCAGTGAAGTTACCAACAGGGACCAAGAGACCCAGTACTTC.

The CDR3 here is CASSQGFGNTIYF. The CDR3 coding sequence is TGCGCCAGCAGCCAAGGTTTCGGAAACACCATATATTTT. V usage is TRBV4-3 and J usage is TRBJ1-3, with D unclear. Germline V lookup: CDR1 LGHNA, CDR2 YSLEER. The CDR3 loop spans 13 amino acids. The germline V and J ends were trimmed by 1 base and 4 bases, with 5 bases remaining between them.

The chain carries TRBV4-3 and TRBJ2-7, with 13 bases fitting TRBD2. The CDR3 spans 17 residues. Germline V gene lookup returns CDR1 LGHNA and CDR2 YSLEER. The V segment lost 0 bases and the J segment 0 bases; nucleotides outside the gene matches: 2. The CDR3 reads CASSQEGTSGNSYEQYF. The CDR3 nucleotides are TGCGCCAGCAGCCAAGAAGGGACTAGCGGGAACTCCTACGAGCAGTACTTC.

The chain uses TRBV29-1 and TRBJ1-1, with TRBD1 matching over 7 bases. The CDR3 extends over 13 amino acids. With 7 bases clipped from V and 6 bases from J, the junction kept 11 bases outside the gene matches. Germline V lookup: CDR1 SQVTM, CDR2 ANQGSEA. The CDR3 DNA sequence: TGCAGCGCAACCGGGACAGAGCGGTCTGAAGCTTTCTTT. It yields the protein CSATGTERSEAFF.